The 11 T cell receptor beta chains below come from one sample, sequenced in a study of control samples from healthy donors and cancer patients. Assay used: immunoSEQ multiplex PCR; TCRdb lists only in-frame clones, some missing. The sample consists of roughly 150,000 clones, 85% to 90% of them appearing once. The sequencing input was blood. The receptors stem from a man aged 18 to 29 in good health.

CDR3 sequence reads: CASSPTGNYGYTF. CDR3 in DNA: TGTGCCAGCAGCCCGACAGGGAACTATGGCTACACCTTC. The chain has TRBV12-3 or TRBV12-4 and TRBJ1-2, with TRBD1 identical over 7 bases. The ends lost 6 bases at V and 2 bases at J; junction bases unmatched: 3. This CDR3 spans 13 amino acids.

CDR3: CSPKGGYGYTF. The CDR3 DNA sequence: TGCAGTCCAAAAGGGGGGTATGGCTACACCTTC. The V call is TRBV20-1, the J call TRBJ1-2; a weak D match, TRBD1 (6 bases). Germline V gene data show CDR1 as DFQATT and CDR2 as SNEGSKA (reference sequence). The V end lost 8 bases, the J end lost 5 bases, and 12 bases lay between the germline ends. This CDR3 is 11 amino acids long.

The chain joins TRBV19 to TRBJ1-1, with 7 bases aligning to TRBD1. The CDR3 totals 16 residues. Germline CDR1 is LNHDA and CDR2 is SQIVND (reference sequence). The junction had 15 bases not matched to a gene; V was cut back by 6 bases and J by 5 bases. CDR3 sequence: CASSSPEGAGGTEAFF. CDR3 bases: TGTGCCAGTAGCTCTCCAGAAGGGGCAGGGGGGACTGAAGCTTTCTTT.

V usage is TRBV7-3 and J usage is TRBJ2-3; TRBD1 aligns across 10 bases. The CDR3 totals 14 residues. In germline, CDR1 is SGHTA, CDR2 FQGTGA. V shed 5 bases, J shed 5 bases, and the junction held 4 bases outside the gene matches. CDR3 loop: CASSPGTGEDTQYF. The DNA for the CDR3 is TGTGCCAGCAGCCCAGGGACAGGGGAAGATACGCAGTATTTT.

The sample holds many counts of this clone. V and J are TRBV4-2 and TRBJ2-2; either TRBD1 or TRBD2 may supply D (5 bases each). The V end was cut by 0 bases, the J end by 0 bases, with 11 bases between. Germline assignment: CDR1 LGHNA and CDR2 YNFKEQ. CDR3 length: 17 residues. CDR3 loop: CASSQEIGAPNTGELFF. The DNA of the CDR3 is TGTGCCAGCAGCCAAGAGATCGGGGCCCCGAACACCGGGGAGCTGTTTTTT.

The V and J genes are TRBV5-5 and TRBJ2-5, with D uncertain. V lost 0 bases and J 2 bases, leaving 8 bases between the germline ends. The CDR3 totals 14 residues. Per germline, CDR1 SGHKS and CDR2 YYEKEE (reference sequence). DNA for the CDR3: TGTGCCAGCAGCTTGGACCTAGTTCAAGAGACCCAGTACTTC. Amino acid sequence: CASSLDLVQETQYF.

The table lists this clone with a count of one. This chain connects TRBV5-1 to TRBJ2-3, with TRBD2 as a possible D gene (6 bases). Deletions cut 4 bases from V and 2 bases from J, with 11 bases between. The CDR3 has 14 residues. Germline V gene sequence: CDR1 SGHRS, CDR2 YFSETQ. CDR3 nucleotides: TGCGCCAGCAGCAAGGGACTGCCCACAGATACGCAGTATTTT. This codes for CASSKGLPTDTQYF.

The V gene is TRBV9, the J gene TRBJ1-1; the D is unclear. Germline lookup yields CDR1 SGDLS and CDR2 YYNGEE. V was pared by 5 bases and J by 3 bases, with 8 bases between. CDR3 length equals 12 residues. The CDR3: CASSSDYTEAFF. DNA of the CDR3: TGTGCCAGCAGTTCAGACTACACTGAAGCTTTCTTT.

For the CDR3, the DNA is TGTGCCAGCAGTTACTCGATTTTTGGGACGACTGAAGCTTTCTTT. Its translation: CASSYSIFGTTEAFF. The chain couples TRBV6-5 to TRBJ1-1; D possibly corresponds to TRBD1 (5 bases). This CDR3 has 15 residues. The ends were cut back, 0 bases at V and 5 bases at J, with 13 bases in the middle. The germline V gene has CDR1 MNHEY and CDR2 SVGAGI.

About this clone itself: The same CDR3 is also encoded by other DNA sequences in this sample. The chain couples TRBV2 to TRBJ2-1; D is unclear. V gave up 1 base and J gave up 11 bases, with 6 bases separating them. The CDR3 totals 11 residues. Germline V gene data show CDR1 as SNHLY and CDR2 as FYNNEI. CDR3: CASSEGPKQFF. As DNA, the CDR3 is TGTGCCAGCAGTGAAGGACCGAAGCAGTTCTTC.

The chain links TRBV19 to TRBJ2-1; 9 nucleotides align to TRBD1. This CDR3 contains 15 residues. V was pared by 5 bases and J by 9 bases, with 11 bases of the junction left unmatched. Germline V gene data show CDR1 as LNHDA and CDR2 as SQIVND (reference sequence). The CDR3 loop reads CASSSPGTGLSEQFF. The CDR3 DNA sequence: TGTGCCAGTAGTTCACCCGGGACAGGGTTGTCTGAGCAGTTCTTC.